What follows are 10 T cell receptor beta chains derived from one specimen sequenced in a study of CD8 T cells in ankylosing spondylitis. TCRdb re-derived calls from the 5' RACE reads in MiXCR, one entry per CDR3 protein. Of roughly 250,000 distinct CDR3 sequences listed, roughly a tenth are singletons. Source material: blood, either unsorted or a sorted T cell fraction (not recorded which). Receptors were obtained from a male donor with ankylosing spondylitis or in good health (not recorded which).

Turning to this clonotype: Just one base apart from a much larger clone, this may be a read error. The chain is built from TRBV12-3 or TRBV12-4 and TRBJ2-5, with D perhaps TRBD2 (5 bases). The CDR3 consists of 13 residues. CDR3 sequence: CTSRAGSRGTQYF. The CDR3 bases are TGTACCAGCAGAGCCGGGTCCCGGGGGACCCAGTACTTC.

In its sample, this clonotype was seen many times. The V gene is TRBV4-1, the J gene TRBJ2-1; 7 bases match TRBD2. This CDR3 spans 18 amino acids. Germline V gives CDR1 MGHRA, CDR2 YSYEKL. With V trimmed by 0 bases and J by 0 bases, 8 bases remained unmatched. CDR3 bases: TGCGCCAGCAGCCAAGATAATTCCAGCGGGGCCTCCTACAATGAGCAGTTCTTC. This encodes CASSQDNSSGASYNEQFF.

The V call is TRBV5-1, the J call TRBJ2-5; TRBD2 matches at 10 bases. The CDR3 contains 16 residues. V shed 4 bases, J shed 1 base, and the junction held 7 bases outside the gene matches. Germline values: CDR1 SGHRS, CDR2 YFSETQ. CDR3: CASSPRTSGPQETQYF. The CDR3 region has the DNA TGCGCCAGCAGCCCGAGGACTAGCGGACCCCAAGAGACCCAGTACTTC.

This clonotype showed up many times. This rearrangement joins TRBV5-1 to TRBJ2-7, with 11 nucleotides matching TRBD1. Trimming at V came to 1 base and at J to 3 bases, leaving 6 bases not matched to a gene. The germline gives CDR1 SGHRS, CDR2 YFSETQ. The CDR3 totals 16 residues. CDR3 in amino acids: CASSLTPGTGGYEQYF. In DNA form, the CDR3 reads TGCGCCAGCAGCTTGACCCCCGGGACAGGGGGCTACGAGCAGTACTTC. Using reference TRBV5-1 and TRBJ2-7 for the parts outside the CDR3, the full variable domain is KAGVTQTPRYLIKTRGQQVTLSCSPISGHRSVSWYQQTPGQGLQFLFEYFSETQRNKGNFPGRFSGRQFSNSRSEMNVSTLELGDSALYLCASSLTPGTGGYEQYFGPGTRLTVT.

This clonotype was counted at least ten times. The chain joins TRBV12-3 or TRBV12-4 to TRBJ2-3; D not certain. The ends were cut back, 5 bases at V and 7 bases at J, with 10 bases in the middle. This CDR3 has 12 amino acids. The chain's CDR3 is CASSLAPNTQYF. The CDR3 nucleotides read TGTGCCAGCAGTCTCGCCCCGAATACGCAGTATTTT.

The sample holds many counts of this clonotype. The chain carries TRBV12-3 or TRBV12-4 and TRBJ2-7, with 11 bases lining up with TRBD2. V shed 7 bases, J shed 4 bases, and the junction held 6 bases outside the gene matches. The length of the CDR3 is 14 residues. As DNA, the CDR3 is TGTGCCAGCACCTTAGCGGGAGGGGTGTACGAGCAGTACTTC. It yields the protein CASTLAGGVYEQYF.

This clonotype was picked up many times. The chain links TRBV20-1 to TRBJ2-3; TRBD2 agrees at 8 bases. CDR1 and CDR2 from the germline V gene are DFQATT and SNEGSKA (reference sequence). This CDR3 comprises 15 residues. V shed 5 bases and J 1 base; nucleotides not matched to a gene: 8. The CDR3 region is CSASTGGAGTDTQYF. The CDR3 DNA reads as TGCAGTGCTTCGACCGGGGGGGCGGGCACAGATACGCAGTATTTT.

There are many counts of this clonotype. The chain joins TRBV10-3 to TRBJ1-1, with D perhaps matching TRBD1 (6 bases). Germline V gene data show CDR1 as ENHRY and CDR2 as SYGVKD. This CDR3 has 15 amino acids. V was shortened by 10 bases and J by 0 bases, with 18 bases between the two germline ends. The CDR3 loop reads CATVTGPNMNTEAFF. In DNA form, the CDR3 reads TGTGCCACGGTAACAGGGCCCAATATGAACACTGAAGCTTTCTTT.

This clonotype was seen many times. V is TRBV3-1 and J is TRBJ2-7, with D possibly matching TRBD1 (5 bases). Trimming stripped 1 base from V and 2 bases from J, with 9 bases between. CDR1 and CDR2 (germline): LGHDT, YNNKEL (reference sequence). The CDR3 spans 14 residues. CDR3 nucleotide sequence: TGTGCCAGCAGCCAAGGTTGGGGCACCTACGAGCAGTACTTC. Translating it yields CASSQGWGTYEQYF.

The sample holds many counts of this clonotype. The chain employs TRBV7-2 and TRBJ2-5, with TRBD1 identical over 11 bases. This CDR3 is 15 amino acids long. The V gene's germline CDR1 is SGHTA and CDR2 FQGNSA. Trimming at V came to 6 bases and at J to 5 bases, leaving 8 bases not matched to a gene. The CDR3 coding sequence is TGTGCCAGCAGGCCACCCGGGACAGGGGGGGAGACCCAGTACTTC. This gives the protein CASRPPGTGGETQYF.